This T cell receptor beta chain emerged from a study of T-cell memory formation after mild COVID-19. TCRdb re-analysed the 5' RACE reads in MiXCR, keeping a single row per CDR3 protein. Of around 110,000 distinct CDR3 sequences in the sample, 15% to 20% were seen once. Germline loops: CDR1 SGHTA, CDR2 FQGTGA. Trimming took 0 bases from V and 1 from J, leaving 3 bases between them. This CDR3 is built from 13 residues. This clonotype was seen a few times. The chain uses TRBV7-3 and TRBJ1-1; D uncertain. Material: PBMCs or a T cell subset sorted from them (not recorded which). The source is an adult woman who had mild COVID-19 (a few samples of this study predate the infection). Cell type and time point are not known. In nucleotides, the CDR3 is TGTGCCAGCAGCTTAACAGAGAACACTGAAGCTTTCTTT. This sequence encodes CASSLTENTEAFF.